The 32 T cell receptor beta chains below come from one sample, sequenced in a study of shared clonotypes between healthy human individuals. The method was immunoSEQ multiplex PCR; TCRdb's version includes in-frame clones alone and lacks a portion of them. The sample holds 550,000 to 850,000 clones, roughly two thirds seen once. The source material was memory CD4+ T cells sorted from blood. Subset indicated: CD45RA-negative fraction. The source of these receptors is a woman in her thirties in good health.

The sample holds one count of this clone. The J gene is TRBJ1-2, the V gene TRBV10-3; the match to TRBD1 covers 8 bases. V shed 4 bases and J 5 bases; nucleotides not matched to a gene: 6. Germline V gene lookup returns CDR1 ENHRY and CDR2 SYGVKD. The CDR3 consists of 14 residues. The CDR3 here is CAISADTGGYGYTF. CDR3 sequence (DNA): TGTGCCATCAGTGCCGACACAGGGGGATATGGCTACACCTTC.

This clone was seen only a few times. The rearrangement joins TRBV2 to TRBJ2-7, with a possible D match to TRBD1 (6 bases). CDR3 length equals 13 residues. CDR1 is SNHLY and CDR2 is FYNNEI in the germline V gene. V lost 6 bases, J lost 2 bases, and 11 bases lay in between. CDR3 residues: CASSQQGTYEQYF. CDR3 sequence (DNA): TGTGCCAGCAGCCAACAGGGCACCTACGAGCAGTACTTC.

J is TRBJ2-1 and V is TRBV5-1; D gene ambiguous. The length of the CDR3 is 16 residues. The V end lost 0 bases, the J end lost 0 bases, and 10 bases lay between the germline ends. From germline, CDR1 is SGHRS and CDR2 YFSETQ. The CDR3 region has the DNA TGCGCCAGCAGCTTGGACCGGCTAAGCTCCTACAATGAGCAGTTCTTC. Translating gives CASSLDRLSSYNEQFF.

CDR3 residues: CASSLVGGGVQFF. Written as DNA, the CDR3 is TGTGCCAGCAGCTTGGTCGGGGGAGGGGTGCAGTTCTTC. The rearrangement links TRBV5-4 to TRBJ2-1; 7 nucleotides align to TRBD2. This CDR3 spans 13 amino acids. Germline lookup yields CDR1 SGHNT and CDR2 YYREEE (reference sequence). J gave up 12 bases and V 0 bases, and 6 bases lay outside the gene matches.

This clone appeared once. The rearrangement uses TRBV28 and TRBJ1-1, with D unclear. The CDR3 sequence is 11 residues long. Germline CDR1 MDHEN, CDR2 SYDVKM. With 2 bases removed from V and 10 bases from J, the gap between germline ends came to 8 bases. CDR3 in DNA: TGTGCCAGCAGTTTAGCCTGGGGAGCTTTCTTT. Its protein product is CASSLAWGAFF.

This clone was found once. This rearrangement joins TRBV28 to TRBJ2-1, with 9 bases lining up with TRBD2. The germline CDR1 and CDR2 sequences are MDHEN and SYDVKM. CDR3 size: 14 residues. The junction had 4 bases not matched to a gene; V was cut back by 6 bases and J by 4 bases. Here the CDR3 DNA reads TGTGCCAGCAGAAGCGGGAGGTCATACAATGAGCAGTTCTTC. It is translated as CASRSGRSYNEQFF. The variable domain in full, completed from reference TRBV28 and TRBJ2-1, reads DVKVTQSSRYLVKRTGEKVFLECVQDMDHENMFWYRQDPGLGLRLIYFSYDVKMKEKGDIPEGYSVSREKKERFSLILESASTNQTSMYLCASRSGRSYNEQFFGPGTRLTVL.

The CDR3 loop reads CASSETGKKGTQYF. The CDR3 DNA follows: TGTGCCAGCAGTGAAACCGGGAAGAAAGGGACCCAGTACTTC. V is TRBV6-1 and J is TRBJ2-5; maybe TRBD2 (5 bases). CDR1 and CDR2 from the germline V gene are MNHNS and SASEGT. Trimming pared 2 bases from V and 7 bases from J, leaving 14 bases between. The length of the CDR3 is 14 residues.

V gene TRBV7-2 combines with J gene TRBJ1-1, with a tentative D call TRBD1 (5 bases). The CDR3 is 14 residues long. Germline lookup yields CDR1 SGHTA and CDR2 FQGNSA. V was shortened by 2 bases and J by 1 base, with 8 bases between the two germline ends. CDR3 residues: CASSLRQKNTEAFF. CDR3 in DNA: TGTGCCAGCAGCTTACGACAGAAGAACACTGAAGCTTTCTTT.

This chain uses TRBV14 with TRBJ2-5; tentative D call: TRBD2 (5 bases). This CDR3 has 13 amino acids. Germline V gene data show CDR1 as SGHDN and CDR2 as FVKESK. V lost 4 bases, J lost 1 base, and 7 bases lay in between. The CDR3: CASSPGFQETQYF. For the CDR3, the DNA is TGTGCCAGCAGCCCGGGATTCCAAGAGACCCAGTACTTC.

In DNA form, the CDR3 reads TGCAGTGACTCGGGCTACACCTTC. It yields the protein CSDSGYTF. The genes are TRBV20-1 and TRBJ1-2; D is unclear. This CDR3 is built from 8 residues. The V end was cut by 7 bases, the J end by 8 bases, with 5 bases between. Germline V gene lookup returns CDR1 DFQATT and CDR2 SNEGSKA (reference sequence).

The rearrangement uses TRBV5-8 and TRBJ1-1; D perhaps matches TRBD1 (5 bases). V lost 4 bases and J lost 10, with 17 bases in between. This CDR3 is 13 amino acids long. The germline V gene encodes CDR1 SGHTS and CDR2 YDEGEE. For the CDR3, the DNA is TGTGCCAGCAGCCAAGGGGCCCACTTTGCAGCTTTCTTT. Translated: CASSQGAHFAAFF.

This chain uses TRBV28 with TRBJ2-1; a possible D gene is TRBD1 (6 bases). With 4 bases removed from V and 3 bases from J, the gap between germline ends came to 16 bases. CDR1 and CDR2 (germline): MDHEN, SYDVKM. This CDR3 has 16 amino acids. The CDR3 loop reads CASSWAPDSNYNEQFF. In nucleotides, the CDR3 is TGTGCCAGCAGTTGGGCCCCGGACAGCAACTACAATGAGCAGTTCTTC.

In its sample, this clone was seen once. This rearrangement joins TRBV28 to TRBJ1-1; perhaps TRBD1 as D (5 bases). Trimming stripped 6 bases from V and 1 base from J, with 15 bases between. Germline assignment: CDR1 MDHEN and CDR2 SYDVKM. The CDR3 runs 15 residues. CDR3 in DNA: TGTGCCAGCAGAGGGGAAGAGACGGGGAACACTGAAGCTTTCTTT. Its protein is CASRGEETGNTEAFF.

The chain joins TRBV2 to TRBJ2-5; D unclear. Trimming removed 5 bases at V and 1 base at J, with 8 bases between. Germline CDR1 reads SNHLY; CDR2 reads FYNNEI. This CDR3 spans 13 amino acids. Here the CDR3 DNA reads TGTGCCAGCAGTATGGACGGCCAAGAGACCCAGTACTTC. Its protein is CASSMDGQETQYF.

The rearrangement uses TRBV19 and TRBJ1-1, with D uncertain. Per germline, CDR1 LNHDA and CDR2 SQIVND (reference sequence). The CDR3 length is 13 residues. Deletions cut 7 bases from V and 0 bases from J, with 9 bases between. CDR3: CASTDLMNTEAFF. The CDR3 coding sequence is TGTGCCAGTACCGATTTGATGAACACTGAAGCTTTCTTT. Full variable domain (remainder filled in from reference TRBV19 and TRBJ1-1): DGGITQSPKYLFRKEGQNVTLSCEQNLNHDAMYWYRQDPGQGLRLIYYSQIVNDFQKGDIAEGYSVSREKKESFPLTVTSAQKNPTAFYLCASTDLMNTEAFFGQGTRLTVV.

This chain joins TRBV19 and TRBJ2-1, with 13 bases that match TRBD2. V shed 1 base, J shed 7 bases, and the junction held 4 bases outside the gene matches. The CDR3 is made up of 16 amino acids. Germline CDR1 reads LNHDA; CDR2 reads SQIVND (reference sequence). CDR3 protein: CASSIVLAGGVNEQFF. For the CDR3, the DNA is TGTGCCAGTAGTATAGTACTAGCGGGAGGGGTTAATGAGCAGTTCTTC.

The chain combines TRBV6-5 with TRBJ1-2, with TRBD1 as a possible D gene (5 bases). CDR1 is MNHEY and CDR2 is SVGAGI in the germline V gene. V shed 5 bases and J shed 7 bases, with 11 bases lying between them. CDR3 length: 12 residues. CDR3 residues: CASSSQGGGYTF. The CDR3 DNA reads TGTGCCAGCAGTAGCCAGGGAGGTGGCTACACCTTC.

This rearrangement joins TRBV5-1 to TRBJ2-1; TRBD2 aligns across 12 bases. V trimming: 3 bases; J trimming: 8 bases; junction bases outside the gene matches: 3. Germline values: CDR1 SGHRS, CDR2 YFSETQ. The CDR3 is 14 amino acids. CDR3 nucleotides: TGCGCCAGCAGCTGGACTAGCGGGAAGTATGAGCAGTTCTTC. Its protein product is CASSWTSGKYEQFF.

The gene calls are TRBV28 and TRBJ2-7; D is possibly TRBD2 (5 bases). Germline lookup yields CDR1 MDHEN and CDR2 SYDVKM. V lost 5 bases and J 4 bases, leaving 15 bases between the germline ends. The CDR3 has 14 amino acids. The CDR3 nucleotides read TGTGCCAGCAGTCCTACTAGTGTGTGGTACGAGCAGTACTTC. Protein sequence: CASSPTSVWYEQYF.

The chain couples TRBV28 to TRBJ1-5, with 7 positions matching TRBD1. The trim removed 5 bases at V and 5 bases at J, leaving 15 bases unmatched. Germline CDR1 MDHEN, CDR2 SYDVKM. The CDR3 spans 17 residues. The CDR3 nucleotides read TGTGCCAGCAGTGACTATAGGACAGGCCCACCTTATCAGCCCCAGCATTTT. Encoded protein: CASSDYRTGPPYQPQHF.

This chain uses TRBV6-5 with TRBJ2-2, with D perhaps matching TRBD2 (6 bases). Per germline, CDR1 MNHEY and CDR2 SVGAGI. V gave up 6 bases and J gave up 0 bases, with 11 bases separating them. This CDR3 has 15 amino acids. The CDR3 coding sequence is TGTGCCAGCAGCCGCGGGACGTCGAACACCGGGGAGCTGTTTTTT. Translating gives CASSRGTSNTGELFF.

As concerns this clone: The junction differs from germline at one of its ends, possibly a read error. The CDR3 here is CANSRQSRRGNIQYF. The CDR3 DNA is TGTGCCAACAGCCGCCAGTCTAGAAGAGGAAACATTCAGTACTTC. The V and J genes are TRBV7-2 and TRBJ2-4; D is ambiguous. This CDR3 is 15 amino acids long. Per the germline V gene, CDR1 is SGHTA and CDR2 is FQGNSA.

This chain joins TRBV30 and TRBJ2-4; D is perhaps TRBD2 (6 bases). CDR3 length: 13 amino acids. Trimming pared 0 bases from V and 9 bases from J, leaving 12 bases between. Looked up from germline, CDR1 is GTSNPN and CDR2 is SVGIG (reference sequence). CDR3 coding DNA: TGTGCCTGGAGTGTAGGCGGGACCCCCATTCAGTACTTC. Residues: CAWSVGGTPIQYF.

The rearrangement links TRBV5-1 to TRBJ2-3; perhaps TRBD1 as D (6 bases). V was clipped by 4 bases and J by 1 base, with 16 bases between them. Germline V gives CDR1 SGHRS, CDR2 YFSETQ. CDR3 length: 16 amino acids. CDR3 DNA sequence: TGCGCCAGCAGCCCTCAAAGGGGGTTGGGCACAGATACGCAGTATTTT. Protein: CASSPQRGLGTDTQYF.

V gene TRBV5-1 combines with J gene TRBJ2-5, with 7 bases aligning to TRBD2. Germline CDR1 reads SGHRS; CDR2 reads YFSETQ. CDR3 length: 17 residues. The V segment lost 2 bases and the J segment 5 bases; nucleotides outside the gene matches: 15. In nucleotides, the CDR3 is TGCGCCAGCAGCTTTGATGTTGGGAGGGCGGCTGTGGAGACCCAGTACTTC. Its protein is CASSFDVGRAAVETQYF.

The chain combines TRBV7-7 with TRBJ2-5, with D possibly TRBD2 on 5 matching bases. The germline CDR1 and CDR2 sequences are SSHAT and FNYEAQ (reference sequence). The length of the CDR3 is 14 residues. V was shortened by 0 bases and J by 5 bases, with 10 bases between the two germline ends. The CDR3 loop is CASSLAGSGETQYF. CDR3 DNA sequence: TGTGCCAGCAGCTTAGCGGGGTCGGGGGAGACCCAGTACTTC.

There are a few counts of this clone. V is TRBV7-9 and J is TRBJ2-7, with TRBD2 identical over 10 bases. CDR1 is SEHNR and CDR2 is FQNEAQ in the germline V gene (reference sequence). This CDR3 comprises 15 residues. V was clipped by 2 bases and J by 6 bases; unmatched bases: 7. The CDR3 region has the DNA TGTGCCAGCAGCTTAAGTCTAGCGGGAGTTGGCGAGCAGTACTTC. Its protein product is CASSLSLAGVGEQYF.

V gene TRBV29-1 combines with J gene TRBJ1-1, with D maybe TRBD1 (6 bases). In germline, CDR1 is SQVTM, CDR2 ANQGSEA. The ends were cut back, 6 bases at V and 2 bases at J, with 16 bases in the middle. The CDR3 has 14 amino acids. This CDR3 is CSVPDRGANTEAFF. The DNA of the CDR3 is TGCAGCGTCCCCGACCGGGGGGCAAACACTGAAGCTTTCTTT.

The V gene is TRBV7-2, the J gene TRBJ2-7; D is perhaps TRBD1 (6 bases). The CDR3 runs to 15 residues. The V gene lost 3 bases and the J gene lost 4 bases, with 16 bases spanning the gap. Germline-derived CDR1 and CDR2 are SGHTA and FQGNSA. CDR3 region: CASSFIRTASYEQYF. CDR3 bases: TGTGCCAGCAGCTTTATTAGGACAGCGAGTTACGAGCAGTACTTC.

As regards this clone: A junction boundary mismatches the germline segment, possibly from a read error. The chain has TRBV11-2 and TRBJ2-7; D is unclear. The germline CDR1 and CDR2 sequences are SGHAT and FQNNGV. This CDR3 is built from 15 residues. The chain's CDR3 is CASSHYGSPSHEQYF. The CDR3 DNA follows: TGTGCCAGCAGTCACTATGGGTCACCCTCCCACGAGCAGTACTTC.

Note on this clone: At one end, the junction sequence differs from germline, possibly due to a read error. The gene calls are TRBV6-5 and TRBJ2-5, with a weak D call TRBD2 (6 bases). Germline-derived CDR1 and CDR2 are MNHEY and SVGAGI. The CDR3 spans 15 residues. In DNA, the CDR3 is TGTGTCAGCAGTTACGGGGGAGGCTCCCGCGAGACCCAGTACTTC. Translating it yields CVSSYGGGSRETQYF.

The genes are TRBV19 and TRBJ2-7; D possibly uses TRBD1 or TRBD2 (5 bases each). This CDR3 has 18 amino acids. V shed 3 bases and J shed 5 bases, with 26 bases lying between them. From germline, CDR1 is LNHDA and CDR2 SQIVND (reference sequence). The CDR3: CASSMHLSGTGLRDEQYF. CDR3 sequence (DNA): TGTGCCAGTAGTATGCACCTCTCCGGGACCGGATTAAGAGACGAGCAGTACTTC.